These 23 T cell receptor beta chains were all obtained from the same sample, sequenced in a study of cytomegalovirus exposure and HLA in healthy donors. 13 Jbeta primers and 60 Vbeta primers were used for the PCR. Libraries were prepared by immunoSEQ multiplex PCR; TCRdb keeps only in-frame clonotypes and omits some of them. This table lists 100,000 to 150,000 clones. Sequencing was carried out using PBMCs. The receptors stem from a man aged 18 to 30 in good health and CMV-seronegative.

The rearrangement links TRBV2 to TRBJ2-1; possible D gene TRBD2, 6 bases. Germline V gene sequence: CDR1 SNHLY, CDR2 FYNNEI. The CDR3 consists of 15 residues. V lost 3 bases and J lost 3, with 12 bases in between. CDR3 region: CASSDSGVYYNEQFF. As DNA, the CDR3 is TGTGCCAGCAGTGATAGCGGAGTTTACTACAATGAGCAGTTCTTC.

V usage is TRBV23-1 and J usage is TRBJ1-1, with D possibly matching TRBD1 (5 bases). TRBV23-1 is identified as an open reading frame with a role that is uncertain. The CDR3 has 17 residues. V was trimmed by 0 bases and J by 5 bases, leaving 19 bases between them. The DNA of the CDR3 is TGCGCCAGCAGTCAATCAGTGGCAACGGGGGGAAGGACTGAAGCTTTCTTT. Protein product: CASSQSVATGGRTEAFF.

CDR3 in amino acids: CASSRGLAGTRYEQYF. Here the CDR3 DNA reads TGTGCCAGCAGCAGGGGACTAGCGGGGACCAGGTACGAGCAGTACTTC. The rearrangement uses TRBV27 and TRBJ2-7; 13 nucleotides line up with TRBD2. Germline loops: CDR1 MNHEY, CDR2 SMNVEV (reference sequence). V was clipped by 6 bases and J by 4 bases; unmatched bases: 9. This CDR3 comprises 16 residues.

The chain employs TRBV6-5 and TRBJ2-7; tentatively, D is TRBD1 (6 bases). The CDR3 runs 12 residues. The germline V gene has CDR1 MNHEY and CDR2 SVGAGI. Trimming removed 0 bases from V and 7 bases from J, with 7 bases in between. The CDR3 protein is CASSYSTGEQYF. The CDR3 DNA is TGTGCCAGCAGTTACTCAACAGGGGAGCAGTACTTC.

This chain connects TRBV6-1 to TRBJ1-2, with D possibly TRBD1 on 6 matching bases. The CDR3 has 13 residues. Trimming shortened V by 5 bases and J by 5 bases, and 12 bases separated the two germline ends. CDR1 is MNHNS, CDR2 SASEGT, per germline. The CDR3 region has the DNA TGTGCCAGCAGTCCGTTGGGACAATATGGCTACACCTTC. Protein product: CASSPLGQYGYTF.

The chain recombines TRBV11-2 with TRBJ1-5; D remains ambiguous. The length of the CDR3 is 15 residues. CDR1 is SGHAT and CDR2 is FQNNGV in the germline V gene. Between the trimmed V and J ends, which lost 8 bases and 3 bases, there was a span of 17 bases. CDR3 in amino acids: CASPSSFCPNQPQHF. CDR3 DNA sequence: TGTGCCAGCCCCTCTTCGTTTTGTCCCAATCAGCCCCAGCATTTT. The whole variable domain, filled in from reference TRBV11-2 and TRBJ1-5, reads EAGVAQSPRYKIIEKRQSVAFWCNPISGHATLYWYQQILGQGPKLLIQFQNNGVVDDSQLPKDRFSAERLKGVDSTLKIQPAKLEDSAVYLCASPSSFCPNQPQHFGDGTRLSIL.

In nucleotides, the CDR3 is TGTGCCAGCAGGCTAGACAGCAACTCCTACGAGCAGTACTTC. Translated: CASRLDSNSYEQYF. This sequence joins TRBV6-1 and TRBJ2-7; possibly TRBD1 for D (5 bases). The CDR3 spans 14 residues. The V gene lost 6 bases and the J gene lost 0 bases, with 12 bases spanning the gap. Germline values: CDR1 MNHNS, CDR2 SASEGT.

CDR3: CASRTQGQGDEQYF. CDR3 DNA sequence: TGTGCCAGCAGGACTCAGGGACAGGGGGACGAGCAGTACTTC. The chain combines TRBV28 with TRBJ2-7, with 11 bases fitting TRBD1. Germline loops: CDR1 MDHEN, CDR2 SYDVKM. The V segment lost 6 bases and the J segment 5 bases; nucleotides outside the gene matches: 6. The CDR3 length is 14 residues.

CDR3 region: CASSETSIGERRLNDGYTF. The CDR3, as DNA: TGTGCCAGCAGTGAAACATCGATTGGGGAACGAAGACTAAACGATGGCTACACCTTC. The chain couples TRBV6-1 to TRBJ1-2, with D hard to call. Germline CDR1 is MNHNS and CDR2 is SASEGT. The CDR3 consists of 19 residues. V lost 2 bases and J 6 bases, leaving 28 bases between the germline ends.

The V gene is TRBV4-1, the J gene TRBJ2-1; D remains ambiguous. CDR1 and CDR2 from the germline V gene are MGHRA and YSYEKL. This CDR3 region has 15 residues. The V end lost 0 bases, the J end lost 9 bases, and 15 bases lay between the germline ends. CDR3 nucleotides: TGCGCCAGCAGCCAAGATCGAGACATTCTGAGTGAGCAGTTCTTC. It encodes CASSQDRDILSEQFF.

The chain employs TRBV2 and TRBJ2-7; 16 bases map to TRBD2. V gave up 7 bases and J gave up 7 bases; unmatched junction bases: 4. The germline V gene encodes CDR1 SNHLY and CDR2 FYNNEI. CDR3 length equals 14 residues. DNA for the CDR3: TGTGCCAGCAAACCGGGACTAGCGGGAGGGGAGCAGTACTTC. This sequence encodes CASKPGLAGGEQYF.

The CDR3 sequence: CASSFRSAGGYNEQFF. DNA of the CDR3: TGTGCCAGCAGCTTCCGTTCAGCGGGGGGATACAATGAGCAGTTCTTC. The V and J genes are TRBV5-4 and TRBJ2-1; 9 bases match TRBD2. The V gene's germline CDR1 is SGHNT and CDR2 YYREEE (reference sequence). This CDR3 spans 16 amino acids. Germline trimming cut 2 bases from V and 4 bases from J; bases unmatched to any gene: 7.

The J gene is TRBJ1-1, the V gene TRBV30; D is unclear. Germline V CDR1 and CDR2: GTSNPN, SVGIG (reference sequence). The CDR3 has 13 residues. The CDR3, as DNA: TGTGGGCAGGCCACCTTCGGAGGCACTGAAGCTTTCTTT. As protein: CGQATFGGTEAFF.

The V and J genes are TRBV19 and TRBJ2-5; maybe TRBD1 (5 bases). Germline V gene data show CDR1 as LNHDA and CDR2 as SQIVND (reference sequence). V lost 6 bases and J 0 bases, leaving 8 bases between the germline ends. The CDR3 spans 13 residues. Here the CDR3 DNA reads TGTGCCAGTAGGGTACAGGACCAAGAGACCCAGTACTTC. Translation: CASRVQDQETQYF.

This sequence joins TRBV5-4 and TRBJ2-3; 9 nucleotides match TRBD2. There are 19 residues in the CDR3. The V and J ends lost 1 base and 2 bases, in that order; junction bases with no gene match: 14. Germline V gene lookup returns CDR1 SGHNT and CDR2 YYREEE (reference sequence). The CDR3: CASSLSVLAGAASTDTQYF. The CDR3 DNA follows: TGTGCCAGCAGCTTGTCGGTTTTAGCGGGGGCTGCTTCCACAGATACGCAGTATTTT.

In DNA, the CDR3 is TGCGCCAGCAGCAGGACAGCTCAAGGATCCTACGAGCAGTACTTC. It encodes CASSRTAQGSYEQYF. This chain links TRBV5-1 with TRBJ2-7, with D maybe TRBD1 (6 bases). CDR3 length: 15 amino acids. The V gene lost 4 bases and the J gene lost 1 base, with 15 bases spanning the gap. Germline values: CDR1 SGHRS, CDR2 YFSETQ.

V is TRBV5-4 and J is TRBJ1-4, with TRBD1 identical over 8 bases. The CDR3 loop spans 15 amino acids. Germline V gene data show CDR1 as SGHNT and CDR2 as YYREEE (reference sequence). V shed 4 bases, J shed 3 bases, and the junction held 5 bases outside the gene matches. The CDR3 sequence is CASSRTGGANEKLFF. The CDR3 nucleotides are TGTGCCAGCAGCCGTACAGGGGGAGCTAATGAAAAACTGTTTTTT.

The genes are TRBV18 and TRBJ2-6, with 8 nucleotides matching TRBD1. After removal of 5 bases from V and 4 bases from J, the junction contained 4 bases not matched to a gene. Germline V gene data show CDR1 as KGHSH and CDR2 as LQKENI. CDR3 length: 15 residues. The CDR3 DNA follows: TGTGCCAGCTCAGAGACAGGGGTAGGGGCCAACGTCCTGACTTTC. Translating gives CASSETGVGANVLTF.

V and J are TRBV6-6 and TRBJ1-2, with D perhaps matching TRBD1 (6 bases). CDR3 length: 13 amino acids. Trimming stripped 7 bases from V and 7 bases from J, with 16 bases between. Germline values: CDR1 MNHNY, CDR2 SVGAGI (reference sequence). The CDR3 DNA sequence: TGTGCCAGCACCGGGGACCAGGGGAGTGGCTACACCTTC. Translating it yields CASTGDQGSGYTF.

V usage is TRBV29-1 and J usage is TRBJ2-3; perhaps TRBD2 as D (6 bases). The V gene's germline CDR1 is SQVTM and CDR2 ANQGSEA. This CDR3 is 11 amino acids long. With 4 bases removed from V and 6 bases from J, the gap between germline ends came to 8 bases. The DNA for the CDR3 is TGCAGCGTTGCCCGGGAGGATACGCAGTATTTT. It specifies CSVAREDTQYF.

This chain uses TRBV5-1 with TRBJ1-5; no clear D. V lost 0 bases to trimming and J lost 2 bases, with 9 bases between them. This CDR3 spans 15 amino acids. Germline CDR1 and CDR2: SGHRS and YFSETQ. The CDR3 here is CASSLEPIGNQPQHF. The CDR3 DNA is TGCGCCAGCAGCTTGGAACCGATAGGCAATCAGCCCCAGCATTTT.

The chain couples TRBV7-9 to TRBJ2-3, with 12 positions matching TRBD1. CDR3 length: 16 residues. Germline assignment: CDR1 SEHNR and CDR2 FQNEAQ (reference sequence). Trimming cost V 1 base and J 5 bases; bases outside gene matches: 4. The CDR3 nucleotides are TGTGCCAGCAGCTTAGGGGGGACAGGGGGCCGAGATACGCAGTATTTT. Encoded protein: CASSLGGTGGRDTQYF. Together with reference TRBV7-9 and TRBJ2-3, the CDR3 gives the full variable domain: DTGVSQNPRHKITKRGQNVTFRCDPISEHNRLYWYRQTLGQGPEFLTYFQNEAQLEKSRLLSDRFSAERPKGSFSTLEIQRTEQGDSAMYLCASSLGGTGGRDTQYFGPGTRLTVL.

The chain combines TRBV7-3 with TRBJ2-2; 8 bases agree with TRBD1. The V gene end was trimmed by 1 base and the J gene end by 3 bases; junction bases not matched to a gene: 4. The CDR3 is 16 amino acids. Germline loops: CDR1 SGHTA, CDR2 FQGTGA. The CDR3 bases are TGTGCCAGCAGCTTAAGGACAGGGCAGGACACCGGGGAGCTGTTTTTT. Its translation is CASSLRTGQDTGELFF. The full variable domain, with the rest looked up from reference TRBV7-3 and TRBJ2-2, is GAGVSQTPSNKVTEKGKYVELRCDPISGHTALYWYRQSLGQGPEFLIYFQGTGAADDSGLPNDRFFAVRPEGSVSTLKIQRTERGDSAVYLCASSLRTGQDTGELFFGEGSRLTVL.